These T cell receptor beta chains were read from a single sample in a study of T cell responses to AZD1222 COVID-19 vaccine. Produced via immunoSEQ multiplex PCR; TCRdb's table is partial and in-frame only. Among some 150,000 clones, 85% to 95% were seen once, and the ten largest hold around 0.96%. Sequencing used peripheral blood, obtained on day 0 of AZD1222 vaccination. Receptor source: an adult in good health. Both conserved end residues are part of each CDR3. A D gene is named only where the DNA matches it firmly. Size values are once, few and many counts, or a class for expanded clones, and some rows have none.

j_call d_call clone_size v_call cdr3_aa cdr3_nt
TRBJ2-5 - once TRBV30 CAFHRGDWETQYF TGTGCCTTTCATAGGGGGGATTGGGAGACCCAGTACTTC
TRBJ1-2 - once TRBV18 CASSLTGNYGYTF TGTGCCAGCTCACTAACAGGGAACTATGGCTACACCTTC
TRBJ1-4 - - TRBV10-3 CAIKPSATNEKLFF TGTGCCATCAAACCGTCAGCAACTAATGAAAAACTGTTTTTT
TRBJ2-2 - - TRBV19 CASSIDTIGELFF TGTGCCAGTAGTATCGACACCATAGGGGAGCTGTTTTTT
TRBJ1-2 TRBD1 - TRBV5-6 CASSRGTGGRNYGYTF TGTGCCAGCAGCCGAGGGACAGGGGGCAGAAACTATGGCTACACCTTC
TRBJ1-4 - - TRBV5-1 CASSQSWGNEKLFF TGCGCCAGCAGCCAATCCTGGGGTAATGAAAAACTGTTTTTT
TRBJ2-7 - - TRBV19 CASSSGDSSYEQYF TGTGCCAGTAGTAGCGGGGACAGCTCCTACGAGCAGTACTTC
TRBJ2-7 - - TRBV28 CASSLGGSYEQYF TGTGCCAGCAGTTTAGGGGGTAGTTACGAGCAGTACTTC
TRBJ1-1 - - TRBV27 CASSLVQSSEAFF TGTGCCAGCAGTTTGGTCCAGAGTTCTGAAGCTTTCTTT
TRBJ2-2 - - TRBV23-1 CASTPSSGQRNTGELFF TGCGCCAGCACCCCCTCGTCGGGCCAGAGAAACACCGGGGAGCTGTTTTTT
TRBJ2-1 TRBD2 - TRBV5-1 CASSSIAGALNEQFF TGCGCCAGCAGCTCCATAGCGGGGGCTCTCAATGAGCAGTTCTTC
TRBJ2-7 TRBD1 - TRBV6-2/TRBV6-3 CASSYAGGPPYEQYF TGTGCCAGCAGTTACGCAGGGGGCCCTCCCTACGAGCAGTACTTC
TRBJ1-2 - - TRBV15 CATSRDQTKGDGYTF TGTGCCACCAGCAGAGACCAGACGAAGGGCGATGGCTACACCTTC
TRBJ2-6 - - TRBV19 CASSTDPPSGSGANVLTF TGTGCCAGTAGTACCGACCCACCCTCGGGCTCTGGGGCCAACGTCCTGACTTTC
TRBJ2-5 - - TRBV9 CASSVESDRQETQYF TGTGCCAGCAGCGTAGAAAGCGACAGGCAAGAGACCCAGTACTTC
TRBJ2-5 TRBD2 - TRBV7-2 CASSLASGGGETQYF TGTGCCAGCAGCTTAGCTAGCGGGGGTGGCGAGACCCAGTACTTC
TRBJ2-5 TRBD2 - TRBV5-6 CASSLSLAEETQYF TGTGCCAGCAGCTTATCGCTAGCGGAAGAGACCCAGTACTTC
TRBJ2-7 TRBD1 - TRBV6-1 CASSERTGSYEQYF TGTGCCAGCAGTGAACGGACAGGCTCCTACGAGCAGTACTTC
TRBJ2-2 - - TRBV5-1 CASSLGTVRSGELFF TGCGCCAGCAGCTTGGGTACAGTTAGGTCCGGGGAGCTGTTTTTT
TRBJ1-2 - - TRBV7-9 CASSPSGADGYTF TGTGCCAGCAGCCCCTCTGGGGCTGATGGCTACACCTTC
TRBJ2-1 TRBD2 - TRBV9 CASSEQPRLAGGPSEQFF TGTGCCAGCAGCGAACAACCACGACTAGCGGGGGGGCCTAGTGAGCAGTTCTTC
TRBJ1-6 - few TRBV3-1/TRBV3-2 CASSQESAADSPLHF TGTGCCAGCAGCCAAGAGTCCGCCGCCGATTCACCCCTCCACTTT
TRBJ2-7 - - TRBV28 CASSLSRTPSYEQYF TGTGCCAGCAGTTTATCCAGGACACCCTCCTACGAGCAGTACTTC
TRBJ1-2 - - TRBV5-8 CASSFSVKDGYTF TGTGCCAGCAGCTTTTCGGTTAAGGATGGCTACACCTTC
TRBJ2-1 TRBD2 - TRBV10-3 CAISPTSGGDEQFF TGTGCCATCAGCCCGACTAGCGGGGGAGATGAGCAGTTCTTC
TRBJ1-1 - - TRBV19 CASKRGMGELNTEAFF TGTGCCAGTAAGAGAGGTATGGGGGAACTGAACACTGAAGCTTTCTTT
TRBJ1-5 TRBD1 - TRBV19 CASSNLGQGAWQPQHF TGTGCCAGTAGCAACCTCGGACAGGGGGCTTGGCAGCCCCAGCATTTT
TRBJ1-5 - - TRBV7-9 CASSRDTSNQPQHF TGTGCCAGCAGCCGGGACACCAGCAATCAGCCCCAGCATTTT
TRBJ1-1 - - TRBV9 CASSVTGNTEAFF TGTGCCAGCAGCGTCACAGGGAACACTGAAGCTTTCTTT
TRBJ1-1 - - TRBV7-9 CASSLEGIWAEAFF TGTGCCAGCAGCTTAGAAGGGATCTGGGCTGAAGCTTTCTTT
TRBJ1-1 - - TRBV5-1 CASSSTGGLEAFF TGCGCCAGCAGTTCAACGGGGGGCCTTGAAGCTTTCTTT
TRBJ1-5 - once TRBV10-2 CASSDHNRRLGPQHF TGCGCCAGCAGTGATCATAACCGACGGCTGGGGCCCCAGCATTTT
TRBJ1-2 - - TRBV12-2 CASRLAGRGYGYTF TGTGCAAGTCGCTTAGCGGGGAGGGGCTATGGCTACACCTTC
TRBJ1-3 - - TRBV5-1 CASSLAGTSGNTIYF TGCGCCAGCAGCTTGGCTGGGACCTCTGGAAACACCATATATTTT
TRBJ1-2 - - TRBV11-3 CAGNDYTF TGTGCCGGGAATGACTACACCTTC
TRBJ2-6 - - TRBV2 CASSSQTSGANVLTF TGTGCCAGCAGCTCCCAGACCTCTGGGGCCAACGTCCTGACTTTC
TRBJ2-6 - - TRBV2 CASSAGANVLTF TGTGCCAGCAGTGCCGGGGCCAACGTCCTGACTTTC
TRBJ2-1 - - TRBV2 CASSGDYNEQFF TGTGCCAGCAGTGGAGATTACAATGAGCAGTTCTTC
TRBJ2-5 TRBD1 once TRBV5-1 CASRDSQETQYF TGCGCCAGCCGGGACAGCCAAGAGACCCAGTACTTC
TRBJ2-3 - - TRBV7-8 CASSFRGGRGTDTQYF TGTGCCAGCAGCTTCCGTGGGGGGCGGGGCACAGATACGCAGTATTTT
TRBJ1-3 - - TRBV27 CASSPIQPFSGNTIYF TGTGCCAGCAGTCCCATTCAGCCTTTCTCTGGAAACACCATATATTTT
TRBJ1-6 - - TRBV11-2 CASSSLGYYTPLHF TGTGCCAGCAGCTCCCTAGGGTACTACACACCCCTCCACTTT
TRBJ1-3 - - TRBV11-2 CASSLVRPGNTIYF TGTGCCAGCAGCTTAGTGAGGCCTGGAAACACCATATATTTT